This TCR beta chain was sequenced in a study of blood T cells in healthy people across ages. The sample holds many counts of this clonotype. Its antigen is undetermined. An end of the junction does not agree with germline; a read error may underlie this. This CDR3 is 15 amino acids long. CDR1 is SGHTA and CDR2 is FQGNSA in the germline V gene. Each donor's blood draw was roughly 9.5 milliliters of peripheral blood. Study-wide results and caveats: Estimates of total diversity, which came from one million sequenced T cells, were considered to be underestimates.

Alongside a J-beta primer mix, a sample-barcoded 5' primer served in a second PCR lasting 7 to 11 cycles. MiXCR, run by TCRdb on the 5' RACE reads, gives a single entry per CDR3 protein. The data contain about 800,000 distinct CDR3 sequences, roughly 25% of them seen just once; the ten biggest clones take up approximately 4%. This sample also belongs to another study, concerning T cells of mothers and their children.

Input material: blood. This TCR was recovered from a boy between 10 and 17 years old in good health. The chain has TRBV7-2 and TRBJ2-7, with 11 bases aligning to TRBD2. DNA for the CDR3: TGTGCCAGCAGTTTAGGGACTAGCGGCCCCTACGAGCAGTACTTC. Protein product: CASSLGTSGPYEQYF.